These 14 T cell receptor beta chains were all obtained from the same sample, sequenced in a study of PD-L1 blockade in urothelial cancer. The method was immunoSEQ multiplex PCR; TCRdb's version includes in-frame clones alone and lacks a portion of them. The data contain tens of thousands of clones, about 90% of them singletons. Time point specified: peripheral blood 6 weeks after treatment start. The sample here was PBMCs, taken around atezolizumab (anti-PD-L1) treatment. Receptor source: a man in his 70s with urothelial cancer.

The chain combines TRBV12-5 with TRBJ2-7; a possible D gene is TRBD2 (7 bases). From germline, CDR1 is LGHNT and CDR2 FRNRAP. V lost 7 bases and J lost 2, with 24 bases in between. The CDR3 is made up of 17 amino acids. CDR3 in amino acids: CASAPGAGEGLPYEQYF. The DNA of the CDR3 is TGTGCTAGTGCCCCGGGGGCGGGGGAGGGTCTACCCTACGAGCAGTACTTC.

This clone has just one count. The gene calls are TRBV7-9 and TRBJ2-5, with a tentative D call TRBD1 (6 bases). This CDR3 region has 14 residues. The germline V gene encodes CDR1 SEHNR and CDR2 FQNEAQ (reference sequence). The V end lost 2 bases, the J end lost 4 bases, and 11 bases lay between the germline ends. DNA of the CDR3: TGTGCCAGCAGCTTAAGAGGGGGTACAGAGACCCAGTACTTC. Its protein is CASSLRGGTETQYF.

The chain recombines TRBV11-1 with TRBJ1-3; TRBD1 aligns across 7 bases. The CDR3 consists of 17 residues. V lost 8 bases to trimming and J lost 0 bases; unmatched junction nucleotides: 13. CDR1 and CDR2 from the germline V gene are SGHAT and FQDESV (reference sequence). The CDR3 spells CASAPQGGKFSGNTIYF. CDR3 DNA: TGTGCCAGCGCACCTCAAGGGGGCAAATTCTCTGGAAACACCATATATTTT. Based on the CDR3 plus reference TRBV11-1 and TRBJ1-3, the full variable domain is EAEVAQSPRYKITEKSQAVAFWCDPISGHATLYWYRQILGQGPELLVQFQDESVVDDSQLPKDRFSAERLKGVDSTLKIQPAELGDSAMYLCASAPQGGKFSGNTIYFGEGSWLTVV.

The chain employs TRBV28 and TRBJ1-3, with 7 bases fitting TRBD1. The germline V gene encodes CDR1 MDHEN and CDR2 SYDVKM. The CDR3 spans 15 residues. J was trimmed by 2 bases and V by 3 bases; bases with no gene match: 4. In nucleotides, the CDR3 is TGTGCCAGCAGTTTGGCAGGGGGAACTGGAAACACCATATATTTT. Residues: CASSLAGGTGNTIYF.

This chain links TRBV1 with TRBJ2-7; whether TRBD2, the table's D call, matches the DNA was not checked. TRBV1 is an annotated pseudogene. The CDR3 is made up of 15 amino acids. Written as DNA, the CDR3 is TGCACCAGCAGCCAAGGTTCTAGGTCCCCCTACGAGCAGTACTTC. It translates to CTSSQGSRSPYEQYF.

J is TRBJ2-5 and V is TRBV7-9; 12 nucleotides align to TRBD2. Germline CDR1 SEHNR, CDR2 FQNEAQ (reference sequence). The CDR3 contains 19 residues. Losses at the gene ends were 2 bases for V and 5 bases for J; bases not matched to a gene: 15. The chain's CDR3 is CASSLPLAGGPHGNETQYF. DNA for the CDR3: TGTGCCAGCAGCTTACCACTAGCGGGAGGCCCCCACGGGAACGAGACCCAGTACTTC.

V gene TRBV5-1 combines with J gene TRBJ2-5, with 7 bases identical to TRBD2. Germline V gene data show CDR1 as SGHRS and CDR2 as YFSETQ. This CDR3 spans 14 amino acids. V lost 0 bases, J lost 1 base, and 0 bases stayed unmatched. For the CDR3, the DNA is TGCGCCAGCAGCTTGGCTAGCGGCCAAGAGACCCAGTACTTC. Protein: CASSLASGQETQYF.

The chain couples TRBV27 to TRBJ2-7; D not resolved. Germline CDR1 and CDR2: MNHEY and SMNVEV (reference sequence). The V and J ends lost 8 bases and 3 bases respectively, with 5 bases between them. This CDR3 has 10 amino acids. CDR3 loop: CASGFYEQYF. The CDR3 nucleotides read TGTGCCAGCGGCTTCTACGAGCAGTACTTC.

The gene calls are TRBV2 and TRBJ1-5; D ambiguous. CDR1 is SNHLY and CDR2 is FYNNEI in the germline V gene. The CDR3 is 14 amino acids. Trimming removed 8 bases at V and 4 bases at J, with 15 bases between. Here the CDR3 reads CASAAGTRNQPQHF. CDR3 coding DNA: TGTGCCAGCGCCGCAGGAACTAGGAATCAGCCCCAGCATTTT.

J is TRBJ1-1 and V is TRBV27; no clear D gene. V was trimmed by 6 bases and J by 1 base, leaving 9 bases between them. CDR1 is MNHEY and CDR2 is SMNVEV in the germline V gene (reference sequence). This CDR3 spans 13 amino acids. CDR3 coding DNA: TGTGCCAGCAGGAGAACTGCGAACACTGAAGCTTTCTTT. This translates into CASRRTANTEAFF.

The J gene is TRBJ2-3, the V gene TRBV19, with 7 bases lining up with TRBD2. The junction had 3 bases not matched to a gene; V was cut back by 8 bases and J by 1 base. The germline V gene encodes CDR1 LNHDA and CDR2 SQIVND (reference sequence). There are 13 residues in the CDR3. CDR3: CASGLAGTDTQYF. The CDR3 DNA sequence: TGTGCCAGTGGGCTAGCGGGCACAGATACGCAGTATTTT.

The chain's CDR3 is CASSPGGGQPQHF. CDR3 coding DNA: TGTGCCAGCTCACCAGGGGGCGGTCAGCCCCAGCATTTT. The chain uses TRBV18 and TRBJ1-5; D is perhaps TRBD1 (6 bases). The CDR3 length is 13 residues. Germline loops: CDR1 KGHSH, CDR2 LQKENI. Trimming removed 2 bases from V and 6 bases from J, with 8 bases in between. Full variable domain (outside the CDR3, taken from reference TRBV18 and TRBJ1-5): NAGVMQNPRHLVRRRGQEARLRCSPMKGHSHVYWYRQLPEEGLKFMVYLQKENIIDESGMPKERFSAEFPKEGPSILRIQQVVRGDSAAYFCASSPGGGQPQHFGDGTRLSIL.

The chain uses TRBV10-1 and TRBJ2-3; 13 bases line up with TRBD2. This CDR3 has 15 residues. CDR1 is WNHNN and CDR2 is SYGVQD in the germline V gene (reference sequence). Trimming at V came to 5 bases and at J to 4 bases, leaving 3 bases not matched to a gene. DNA of the CDR3: TGCGCCAGCAGTTGGACTAGCGGGAGCGCAGATACGCAGTATTTT. It is translated as CASSWTSGSADTQYF.

V usage is TRBV5-1 and J usage is TRBJ2-5, with TRBD1 identical over 11 bases. Trimming at V came to 4 bases and at J to 3 bases, leaving 5 bases not matched to a gene. The CDR3 is 15 residues long. The germline gives CDR1 SGHRS, CDR2 YFSETQ. The CDR3 bases are TGCGCCAGCAGCCGGAGGACAGGGGGCGAAGAGACCCAGTACTTC. Amino acid sequence: CASSRRTGGEETQYF.